Included here is one TCR beta chain sequence, with context. The germline CDR1 and CDR2 sequences are LNHDA and SQIVND (reference sequence). V lost 4 bases to trimming and J lost 3 bases, with 10 bases between them. CDR3 length equals 13 residues. The data were obtained in a study of OX40 agonist ivuxolimab in advanced cancers. Sequenced by immunoSEQ multiplex PCR; TCRdb stores in-frame clones only, minus some. Of roughly 45,000 clones in the sample, around 90% were seen once. J is TRBJ2-7 and V is TRBV19; D gene ambiguous. Material: CD4+ or CD8+ T cells sorted from blood, obtained in a trial of the OX40 agonist ivuxolimab. The sequence came from an adult with an advanced solid tumor such as melanoma, head and neck, liver or kidney cancer. The CDR3 sequence: CASSKRTRYEQYF. The CDR3 nucleotides are TGTGCCAGTAGTAAACGGACCCGCTACGAGCAGTACTTC. Using reference TRBV19 and TRBJ2-7 for the parts outside the CDR3, the full variable domain is DGGITQSPKYLFRKEGQNVTLSCEQNLNHDAMYWYRQDPGQGLRLIYYSQIVNDFQKGDIAEGYSVSREKKESFPLTVTSAQKNPTAFYLCASSKRTRYEQYFGPGTRLTVT.